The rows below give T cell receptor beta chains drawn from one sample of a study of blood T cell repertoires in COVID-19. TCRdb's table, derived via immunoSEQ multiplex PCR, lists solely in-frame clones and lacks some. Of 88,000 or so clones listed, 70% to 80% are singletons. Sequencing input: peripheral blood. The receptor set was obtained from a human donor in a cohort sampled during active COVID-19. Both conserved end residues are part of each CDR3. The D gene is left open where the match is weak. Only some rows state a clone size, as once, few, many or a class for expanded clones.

CDR3nt: TGTGCCATCGGGGGACAGCTCTACGAGCAGTACTTC; CDR3aa: CAIGGQLYEQYF; j_gene: TRBJ2-7; v_gene: TRBV10-3; d_gene: TRBD1; abundance: -
CDR3nt: TGTGCCAGCAGTGAATTACACAGGACAGCTTCGAACACTGAAGCTTTCTTT; CDR3aa: CASSELHRTASNTEAFF; j_gene: TRBJ1-1; v_gene: TRBV25-1; d_gene: -; abundance: -
CDR3nt: TGTGCCAGCAGCCCCTCTCCCCACAGGCCGACCTCTGGAAACACCATATATTTT; CDR3aa: CASSPSPHRPTSGNTIYF; j_gene: TRBJ1-3; v_gene: TRBV4-2; d_gene: -; abundance: -
CDR3nt: TGTGCCAGTAGTGACCAGGGGTGGAATCAGCCCCAGCATTTT; CDR3aa: CASSDQGWNQPQHF; j_gene: TRBJ1-5; v_gene: TRBV19; d_gene: -; abundance: -
CDR3nt: TGCGCCAGCAGCTTGGAACAGCCTAGCACAGATACGCAGTATTTT; CDR3aa: CASSLEQPSTDTQYF; j_gene: TRBJ2-3; v_gene: TRBV5-1; d_gene: -; abundance: -
CDR3nt: TGTGCCACCAACGCCAGGCCCGGGACTAAATACGAGCAGTACTTC; CDR3aa: CATNARPGTKYEQYF; j_gene: TRBJ2-7; v_gene: TRBV11-2; d_gene: TRBD2; abundance: -
CDR3nt: TGTGCCAGCAGCCAATCGGGAGGGAGGGGACGGGGCAATCAGCCCCAGCATTTT; CDR3aa: CASSQSGGRGRGNQPQHF; j_gene: TRBJ1-5; v_gene: TRBV16; d_gene: -; abundance: -
CDR3nt: TGTGCCAGCAGCAGGGGTCTGGACGAGCAGTACTTC; CDR3aa: CASSRGLDEQYF; j_gene: TRBJ2-7; v_gene: TRBV5-6; d_gene: -; abundance: -
CDR3nt: TGCGCCAGCAACCCGGGACTAGCGGCCGAGCAGTACTTC; CDR3aa: CASNPGLAAEQYF; j_gene: TRBJ2-7; v_gene: TRBV5-1; d_gene: TRBD2; abundance: -
CDR3nt: TGTGCCAGCAGCTCGGGACTAGCGGGAGTGGGGGGAGAGACCCAGTACTTC; CDR3aa: CASSSGLAGVGGETQYF; j_gene: TRBJ2-5; v_gene: TRBV27; d_gene: TRBD2; abundance: -
CDR3nt: TGCGCCAGCAGCCTGGGACAGCAAGAGACCCAGTACTTC; CDR3aa: CASSLGQQETQYF; j_gene: TRBJ2-5; v_gene: TRBV4-1; d_gene: TRBD1; abundance: -
CDR3nt: TGTGCCAGCATGCGGGATGCTAACTATGGCTACACCTTC; CDR3aa: CASMRDANYGYTF; j_gene: TRBJ1-2; v_gene: TRBV6-5; d_gene: -; abundance: -
CDR3nt: TGCGCCAGCAGCCAAGACCGGGTTCCAGGGAAGCCCCAGCATTTT; CDR3aa: CASSQDRVPGKPQHF; j_gene: TRBJ1-5; v_gene: TRBV4-1; d_gene: -; abundance: once
CDR3nt: TGTGCCAGCAGTTTGACCCCTCCGGGACAGGGGACTGTTGGGTATGGCTACACCTTC; CDR3aa: CASSLTPPGQGTVGYGYTF; j_gene: TRBJ1-2; v_gene: TRBV27; d_gene: TRBD1; abundance: -
CDR3nt: TGCGCCAGCAGCCCTGGATGGGGCACTAATCAGCCCCAGCATTTT; CDR3aa: CASSPGWGTNQPQHF; j_gene: TRBJ1-5; v_gene: TRBV5-1; d_gene: -; abundance: few
CDR3nt: TGTGCCAGCAGCCGCGGACAGCTTAACTATGGCTACACCTTC; CDR3aa: CASSRGQLNYGYTF; j_gene: TRBJ1-2; v_gene: TRBV6-5; d_gene: -; abundance: many
CDR3nt: TGTGCCAGCAGCCAAGAGGGACTAGCGGGAGCCTACAATGAGCAGTTCTTC; CDR3aa: CASSQEGLAGAYNEQFF; j_gene: TRBJ2-1; v_gene: TRBV4-2; d_gene: TRBD2; abundance: -
CDR3nt: TGTGCCAGCAGCTTGGTGGACAGCCTTAGCACAGATACGCAGTATTTT; CDR3aa: CASSLVDSLSTDTQYF; j_gene: TRBJ2-3; v_gene: TRBV5-6; d_gene: -; abundance: -
CDR3nt: TGTGCCAGCAGTGACGACAGCTCTGGGGCCAACGTCCTGACTTTC; CDR3aa: CASSDDSSGANVLTF; j_gene: TRBJ2-6; v_gene: TRBV6-4; d_gene: -; abundance: -
CDR3nt: TGCGCCAGCAGCTCGGGACAGGGGTTTTCCGAGCAGTACTTC; CDR3aa: CASSSGQGFSEQYF; j_gene: TRBJ2-7; v_gene: TRBV5-1; d_gene: TRBD1; abundance: once
CDR3nt: TGTGCCAGCAGTTACTCATTAGCGGGGAGCGCCTACGAGCAGTACTTC; CDR3aa: CASSYSLAGSAYEQYF; j_gene: TRBJ2-7; v_gene: TRBV6-2/TRBV6-3; d_gene: TRBD2; abundance: -
CDR3nt: TGTGCCAGCTCGCAACAATTTCCGGGACAGAGCACTGAAGCTTTCTTT; CDR3aa: CASSQQFPGQSTEAFF; j_gene: TRBJ1-1; v_gene: TRBV18; d_gene: TRBD1; abundance: -
CDR3nt: TGCGCCAGCAGCTACGGACAGGGCACTGAAGCTTTCTTT; CDR3aa: CASSYGQGTEAFF; j_gene: TRBJ1-1; v_gene: TRBV5-1; d_gene: TRBD1; abundance: few
CDR3nt: TGTGCCAGTAGTATCGGGGGGTCCTACGAGCAGTACTTC; CDR3aa: CASSIGGSYEQYF; j_gene: TRBJ2-7; v_gene: TRBV19; d_gene: TRBD2; abundance: few
CDR3nt: TGTGCCAGCAGTTACTCTTCCGAGGGGGCCTACGAGCAGTACTTC; CDR3aa: CASSYSSEGAYEQYF; j_gene: TRBJ2-7; v_gene: TRBV6-2/TRBV6-3; d_gene: -; abundance: medium-sized
CDR3nt: TGCGCCAGCAGCCAAACGGATTGGGGGGTCGAGTCCTACAATGAGCAGTTCTTC; CDR3aa: CASSQTDWGVESYNEQFF; j_gene: TRBJ2-1; v_gene: TRBV4-3; d_gene: -; abundance: -
CDR3nt: TGCGCCAGCAGCTTGAGGGCGGGAAGGGAGGAGACCCAGTACTTC; CDR3aa: CASSLRAGREETQYF; j_gene: TRBJ2-5; v_gene: TRBV5-1; d_gene: -; abundance: -
CDR3nt: TGCGCCAGCAGCTCCCTGGGGCTTACTAATGAAAAACTGTTTTTT; CDR3aa: CASSSLGLTNEKLFF; j_gene: TRBJ1-4; v_gene: TRBV5-1; d_gene: -; abundance: -
CDR3nt: TGTGCCATCAGTGAGTCAACGGCCAGGGGGAAGCCCCAGCATTTT; CDR3aa: CAISESTARGKPQHF; j_gene: TRBJ1-5; v_gene: TRBV10-3; d_gene: TRBD1; abundance: -